This T cell receptor (beta chain) was sequenced during a study of early T cells in non-severe SARS-CoV-2 infection. This clonotype has a handful of counts. MiXCR, run by TCRdb on the 5' RACE reads, gives a single entry per CDR3 protein. The sample carries roughly 100,000 distinct CDR3 sequences, about 12% recorded once. V was trimmed by 2 bases and J by 6 bases, leaving 14 bases between them. The V gene's germline CDR1 is MNHEY and CDR2 SVGAGI. The CDR3 covers 15 residues. The sequenced sample was whole blood. This chain joins TRBV6-5 and TRBJ2-1, with D tentatively TRBD2 (6 bases). The sequence was collected from an adult who was a healthcare worker with PCR-confirmed SARS-CoV-2 infection or an uninfected control (not recorded which). CDR3 nucleotide sequence: TGTGCCAGCAGTTACGGCTGGGGGGACCGCAATGAGCAGTTCTTC. This encodes CASSYGWGDRNEQFF.